This T cell receptor (beta chain) came from a study of response to subunit inactivated influenza vaccine. Findings of the study overall: Seasonal influenza vaccination, on each occasion, was suggested by the authors to recruit few new T cells.

TCRdb analysed the RT-PCR reads with MiXCR anew, one entry per CDR3 protein. Here the sample spans approximately 500,000 distinct CDR3 sequences, over 10% being singletons. This clonotype was seen a few times. As yet, its antigen is unknown. CDR1 is WSHSY and CDR2 is SAAADI in the germline V gene. Trimming left V 7 bases short and J 2 bases short, with 19 bases between. CDR3 length: 16 amino acids. Specimen: PBMCs from blood, collected roughly 47 days after vaccination. The chain combines TRBV10-2 with TRBJ2-3, with D possibly matching TRBD1 (5 bases). The TCR originated in a man aged 50-60 years who received an inactivated influenza vaccine. The CDR3 here is CASKNGQGHYTDTQYF. CDR3 DNA sequence: TGCGCCAGCAAGAACGGGCAGGGCCATTACACAGATACGCAGTATTTT.